The 29 T cell receptor beta chains reported below all come from one sample, sequenced in a study of identical twins (dated by TCRdb to about 2016). Library prep was done by 5' RACE. The reads were generated on an Illumina HiSeq 2000. TCRdb reprocessed the public reads (quality trimming at Q25 with fastp, clone calling with MiXCR) and kept in-frame beta chains. CDR3 protein duplicates are merged, each entry listing the most common genes and DNA. This sample holds around 530,000 distinct CDR3 sequences; about 15% were observed only once. Of the sample, nearly 0.45% falls within the top ten clones. These same data were also listed under a study on yellow fever vaccine responses in identical twins.

The sample consisted of CD4+ T cells sorted from blood. Source of these receptors: a woman aged 18-29 years in good health.

This clonotype was picked up a small number of times. The chain uses TRBV5-1 and TRBJ2-2, with D hard to call. There are 15 residues in the CDR3. Per germline, CDR1 SGHRS and CDR2 YFSETQ. V dropped 0 bases and J dropped 1 base, with 7 bases sitting between them. The CDR3 coding sequence is TGCGCCAGCAGCTTGGCTCACCTGAACACCGGGGAGCTGTTTTTT. Amino acids: CASSLAHLNTGELFF.

This chain uses TRBV24-1 with TRBJ2-2, with a tentative D call TRBD1 (6 bases). The CDR3 spans 16 residues. Germline V gene data show CDR1 as KGHDR and CDR2 as SFDVKD. Trimming removed 5 bases at V and 1 base at J, with 13 bases between. The CDR3 here is CATSVGGRVNTGELFF. The CDR3 region has the DNA TGTGCCACCAGTGTTGGGGGCCGAGTGAACACCGGGGAGCTGTTTTTT.

The chain joins TRBV5-1 to TRBJ2-2, with 7 bases fitting TRBD2. V lost 4 bases and J lost 4; bases outside the gene matches: 7. CDR3 size: 15 residues. Germline V lookup: CDR1 SGHRS, CDR2 YFSETQ. The CDR3 nucleotides read TGCGCCAGCAGCCCGGGGTCTAGCGGCACCGGGGAGCTGTTTTTT. This gives the protein CASSPGSSGTGELFF.

Only a few counts were recorded for this clonotype. This chain links TRBV5-1 with TRBJ2-1; 10 bases match TRBD1. Germline V gene data show CDR1 as SGHRS and CDR2 as YFSETQ. Unmatched junction bases numbered 4, after V lost 2 bases and J lost 5 bases. The CDR3 runs 15 residues. The CDR3: CASSFRDRGNNEQFF. As DNA, the CDR3 is TGCGCCAGCAGCTTTAGGGACAGGGGAAACAATGAGCAGTTCTTC. The complete variable domain, with remaining parts taken from reference TRBV5-1 and TRBJ2-1, reads KAGVTQTPRYLIKTRGQQVTLSCSPISGHRSVSWYQQTPGQGLQFLFEYFSETQRNKGNFPGRFSGRQFSNSRSEMNVSTLELGDSALYLCASSFRDRGNNEQFFGPGTRLTVL.

The rearrangement links TRBV4-2 to TRBJ2-7, with 7 bases lining up with TRBD2. Trimming took 3 bases from V and 0 from J; bases not matched to a gene: 5. Per germline, CDR1 LGHNA and CDR2 YNFKEQ. CDR3 length equals 15 residues. The DNA for the CDR3 is TGTGCCAGCAGCCAGCGGGAGTTGAGCTCCTACGAGCAGTACTTC. Amino acids: CASSQRELSSYEQYF.

This clonotype was seen a handful of times. The chain combines TRBV20-1 with TRBJ2-5, with 13 bases identical to TRBD2. Unmatched junction bases numbered 9, after V lost 4 bases and J lost 4 bases. CDR1 and CDR2 from the germline V gene are DFQATT and SNEGSKA (reference sequence). The CDR3 is 16 amino acids. CDR3 in amino acids: CSATLGLAGPLETQYF. CDR3 nucleotide sequence: TGCAGTGCTACCCTGGGACTAGCGGGGCCGTTAGAGACCCAGTACTTC.

J is TRBJ2-2 and V is TRBV12-3 or TRBV12-4; 13 positions agree with TRBD2. Trimming cost V 6 bases and J 3 bases; bases outside gene matches: 10. CDR3 length equals 18 residues. The CDR3: CASRATSGRAVHTGELFF. The CDR3 DNA reads as TGTGCCAGCAGGGCTACTAGCGGGAGGGCAGTCCACACCGGGGAGCTGTTTTTT.

This clonotype has only a few counts. J is TRBJ2-1 and V is TRBV19; perhaps TRBD1 as D (6 bases). The germline V and J ends were trimmed by 1 base and 4 bases, with 23 bases remaining between them. The CDR3 contains 19 residues. Germline assignment: CDR1 LNHDA and CDR2 SQIVND (reference sequence). The CDR3 coding sequence is TGTGCCAGTAGTATAGGAGGGGGAACGCTACTCTACTCGTACAATGAGCAGTTCTTC. It is translated as CASSIGGGTLLYSYNEQFF.

The chain employs TRBV9 and TRBJ2-5, with 10 nucleotides matching TRBD2. CDR3 length: 15 amino acids. With 3 bases clipped from V and 6 bases from J, the junction kept 8 bases outside the gene matches. The V gene's germline CDR1 is SGDLS and CDR2 YYNGEE. CDR3 sequence (DNA): TGTGCCAGCAGCGGACGACTAGCGGGTGATAAGACCCAGTACTTC. Encoded protein: CASSGRLAGDKTQYF.

V gene TRBV4-1 combines with J gene TRBJ2-1; D unclear. The CDR3 has 13 amino acids. V was shortened by 1 base and J by 11 bases, with 12 bases between the two germline ends. The germline gives CDR1 MGHRA, CDR2 YSYEKL. The CDR3 loop is CASSQVGRDQQFF. CDR3 in DNA: TGCGCCAGCAGCCAAGTTGGTCGAGACCAGCAGTTCTTC.

The chain uses TRBV12-3 or TRBV12-4 and TRBJ1-2; D might be TRBD1 (6 bases). The CDR3 covers 14 residues. V was clipped by 6 bases and J by 8 bases, with 19 bases between them. The CDR3 sequence: CASRPPLQGSGYTF. Here the CDR3 DNA reads TGTGCCAGCAGACCCCCGCTACAGGGATCCGGCTACACCTTC.

CDR3 bases: TGTGCCAGCAGTTTGGGCCGGACTAGCGGGCGGCAGAGGGGGGCCCAGTACTTC. Amino acids: CASSLGRTSGRQRGAQYF. The V gene is TRBV25-1, the J gene TRBJ2-5; 11 nucleotides agree with TRBD2. Germline CDR1 reads MGHDK; CDR2 reads SYGVNS. Trimming at V came to 5 bases and at J to 9 bases, leaving 20 bases not matched to a gene. There are 18 residues in the CDR3. The variable domain in full, with the rest retrieved from reference TRBV25-1 and TRBJ2-5, is EADIYQTPRYLVIGTGKKITLECSQTMGHDKMYWYQQDPGMELHLIHYSYGVNSTEKGDLSSESTVSRIRTEHFPLTLESARPSHTSQYLCASSLGRTSGRQRGAQYFGPGTRLLVL.

This clonotype turned up a few times. The V call is TRBV6-1, the J call TRBJ2-6; D gene ambiguous. The V and J ends lost 5 bases and 4 bases respectively, with 12 bases between them. In germline, CDR1 is MNHNS, CDR2 SASEGT. The CDR3 has 15 residues. The CDR3 spells CASSRTFDGANVLTF. Here the CDR3 DNA reads TGTGCCAGCAGTCGGACCTTCGACGGGGCCAACGTCCTGACTTTC.

V gene TRBV11-2 combines with J gene TRBJ2-5, with D perhaps matching TRBD1 (7 bases). CDR3 length: 15 residues. The V gene's germline CDR1 is SGHAT and CDR2 FQNNGV. V dropped 5 bases and J dropped 2 bases, with 15 bases sitting between them. The CDR3 DNA sequence: TGTGCCAGCAGCGACCTCGGGGGACAGCAAGAGACCCAGTACTTC. Protein product: CASSDLGGQQETQYF.

This clonotype was observed a handful of times. The chain carries TRBV4-1 and TRBJ2-3; 7 nucleotides match TRBD2. Trimming cost V 0 bases and J 6 bases; bases outside gene matches: 9. There are 16 residues in the CDR3. Looked up from germline, CDR1 is MGHRA and CDR2 is YSYEKL. As DNA, the CDR3 is TGCGCCAGCAGCCAAGAAATGATGGCGGGAGCGGATACGCAGTATTTT. This sequence encodes CASSQEMMAGADTQYF.

The V call is TRBV7-6, the J call TRBJ2-3, with a weak D call TRBD1 (6 bases). Deletions cut 5 bases from V and 2 bases from J, with 23 bases between. This CDR3 is built from 18 residues. CDR1 and CDR2 (germline): SGHVS, FNYEAQ. Written as DNA, the CDR3 is TGTGCCAGCAGCACCCCACGGTCGGCCAGGGGTTTCACAGATACGCAGTATTTT. It translates to CASSTPRSARGFTDTQYF.

At least ten counts were recorded for this clonotype. J is TRBJ2-7 and V is TRBV12-3 or TRBV12-4; D uncertain. The CDR3 is 12 residues long. Between the trimmed V and J ends, which lost 2 bases and 7 bases, there was a span of 9 bases. The CDR3 DNA is TGTGCCAGCAGTTTAACAAAAGGAGAGCAGTACTTC. Translating gives CASSLTKGEQYF.

This chain connects TRBV7-9 to TRBJ2-7; TRBD2 aligns across 7 bases. The CDR3 extends over 15 amino acids. V lost 7 bases and J lost 4; bases outside the gene matches: 13. The germline CDR1 and CDR2 sequences are SEHNR and FQNEAQ (reference sequence). The CDR3 reads CASNPWGGNEYEQYF. DNA of the CDR3: TGTGCCAGCAACCCTTGGGGGGGGAACGAGTACGAGCAGTACTTC.

The gene calls are TRBV15 and TRBJ2-3; TRBD1 might be the D (5 bases). The CDR3 has 15 residues. Trimming took 0 bases from V and 11 from J, leaving 18 bases between them. Germline CDR1 and CDR2: LNHNV and YYDKDF (reference sequence). CDR3 DNA: TGTGCCACCAGCAGAGATAGGGGCAGGGCGATGGTGCAGTATTTT. This encodes CATSRDRGRAMVQYF.

This clonotype has just a few counts. This chain links TRBV12-3 or TRBV12-4 with TRBJ2-3; 7 positions agree with TRBD1. V trimming: 6 bases; J trimming: 2 bases; junction bases outside the gene matches: 11. This CDR3 comprises 16 residues. DNA for the CDR3: TGTGCCAGCAGAATAGACGCGAGGGGGCCCACAGATACGCAGTATTTT. Translating it yields CASRIDARGPTDTQYF.

This clonotype was counted a few times. The chain joins TRBV7-4 to TRBJ2-6; D ambiguous. V was shortened by 3 bases and J by 6 bases, with 12 bases between the two germline ends. Germline V lookup: CDR1 SGHVT, CDR2 SQSDAQ. The CDR3 runs 15 residues. Written as DNA, the CDR3 is TGTGCCAGCAGCTTTTTAGGAAAGGTGGCCAACGTCCTGACTTTC. Its protein product is CASSFLGKVANVLTF.

The V and J genes are TRBV6-2 or TRBV6-3 and TRBJ1-1; tentative D call: TRBD1 (5 bases). Trimming shortened V by 2 bases and J by 1 base, and 17 bases separated the two germline ends. The CDR3 is made up of 17 amino acids. CDR1 is MNHEY, CDR2 SVGEGT, per germline. CDR3 coding DNA: TGTGCCAGCAGTTACCTTTCGGGGACGTGGCAGAACACTGAAGCTTTCTTT. Encoded protein: CASSYLSGTWQNTEAFF.

This clonotype was counted between two and nine times. CDR3 in DNA: TGTGCCAGCCAGGGGGGGCCGACGAACACCGGGGAGCTGTTTTTT. This encodes CASQGGPTNTGELFF. The rearrangement uses TRBV28 and TRBJ2-2; D assignment may be TRBD1 or TRBD2 (7 bases each). Germline lookup yields CDR1 MDHEN and CDR2 SYDVKM. This CDR3 has 15 residues. The V and J ends lost 8 bases and 0 bases respectively, with 13 bases between them.

The V call is TRBV15, the J call TRBJ1-5; D is ambiguous. The CDR3 is 15 amino acids. CDR1 is LNHNV, CDR2 YYDKDF, per germline (reference sequence). V lost 0 bases to trimming and J lost 1 base, with 7 bases between them. This CDR3 is CATSREPASNQPQHF. The CDR3 DNA is TGTGCCACCAGCAGAGAGCCCGCCAGCAATCAGCCCCAGCATTTT. The full variable domain, its missing parts supplied by reference TRBV15 and TRBJ1-5, is DAMVIQNPRYQVTQFGKPVTLSCSQTLNHNVMYWYQQKSSQAPKLLFHYYDKDFNNEADTPDNFQSRRPNTSFCFLDIRSPGLGDTAMYLCATSREPASNQPQHFGDGTRLSIL.

This clonotype came up a few times. V usage is TRBV5-1 and J usage is TRBJ2-2, with D unclear. The ends were cut back, 0 bases at V and 4 bases at J, with 7 bases in the middle. Per germline, CDR1 SGHRS and CDR2 YFSETQ. There are 14 residues in the CDR3. CDR3 region: CASSLEFGTGELFF. CDR3 sequence (DNA): TGCGCCAGCAGCTTGGAGTTTGGCACCGGGGAGCTGTTTTTT.

CDR3 coding DNA: TGCGCCAGCAGCCAAGTCCCCCCGGATACGCAGTATTTT. This sequence encodes CASSQVPPDTQYF. The chain employs TRBV4-1 and TRBJ2-3; D not certain. Germline V CDR1 and CDR2: MGHRA, YSYEKL. The CDR3 has 13 residues. V lost 1 base and J lost 6, with 8 bases in between.

This chain connects TRBV5-5 to TRBJ2-5, with a tentative D call TRBD2 (5 bases). V lost 0 bases and J 5 bases, leaving 17 bases between the germline ends. Germline CDR1 and CDR2: SGHKS and YYEKEE (reference sequence). CDR3 length: 16 residues. The CDR3 protein is CASSLALRGMGETQYF. The DNA for the CDR3 is TGTGCCAGCAGCTTGGCCCTTCGAGGGATGGGGGAGACCCAGTACTTC. The full variable domain, completed using reference TRBV5-5 and TRBJ2-5, is DAGVTQSPTHLIKTRGQQVTLRCSPISGHKSVSWYQQVLGQGPQFIFQYYEKEERGRGNFPDRFSARQFPNYSSELNVNALLLGDSALYLCASSLALRGMGETQYFGPGTRLLVL.

The gene calls are TRBV27 and TRBJ2-7; 9 bases line up with TRBD1. This CDR3 contains 15 residues. CDR1 and CDR2 (germline): MNHEY, SMNVEV (reference sequence). Trimming removed 5 bases from V and 4 bases from J; junction bases left unmatched: 9. CDR3 residues: CASSGPGQGAYEQYF. In DNA form, the CDR3 reads TGTGCCAGCAGTGGCCCGGGACAGGGCGCATACGAGCAGTACTTC.

This clonotype was detected only a few times. The V gene is TRBV6-2 or TRBV6-3, the J gene TRBJ2-1, with 10 bases aligning to TRBD1. Per the germline V gene, CDR1 is MNHEY and CDR2 is SVGEGT. This CDR3 spans 14 amino acids. Trimming at V came to 5 bases and at J to 8 bases, leaving 6 bases not matched to a gene. For the CDR3, the DNA is TGTGCCAGCAGTGCGGGACAGGGGTTGGATGAGCAGTTCTTC. Its translation: CASSAGQGLDEQFF.